This T cell receptor beta chain was sequenced for a study of cytomegalovirus exposure and HLA in healthy donors. The overall study: About 179 million T cells yielded some 120 million unique TCR beta sequences in earlier analysis.

PCR primers comprised 60 Vbeta and 13 Jbeta primers. Repertoires were generated with immunoSEQ multiplex PCR, while TCRdb's copy carries only in-frame clones and drops some. Of 150,000 to 200,000 clones listed, 81% were seen once; the top ten hold approximately 4.4%. Germline CDR1 and CDR2: SQVTM and ANQGSEA. Trimming stripped 2 bases from V and 0 bases from J, with 14 bases between. The CDR3 has 15 amino acids. The chain has TRBV29-1 and TRBJ2-7; D not resolved. This receptor was obtained from a woman between 18 and 29 years old in good health and CMV-seropositive. The sequenced sample was PBMCs. CDR3 protein: CSVETRRDSSYEQYF. The CDR3, as DNA: TGCAGCGTTGAAACGCGGCGAGATAGCTCCTACGAGCAGTACTTC.